The sequence of this TCR beta chain was determined in a study of response to subunit inactivated influenza vaccine. Whole-study findings and limits: Authors proposed each seasonal influenza vaccination draws in few new T cells.

After removal of 5 bases from V and 8 bases from J, the junction contained 7 bases not matched to a gene. The CDR3 loop spans 13 amino acids. Germline values: CDR1 LNHDA, CDR2 SQIVND (reference sequence). This clonotype was observed a few times. What it binds is unknown. TCRdb passed the RT-PCR reads through MiXCR, listing each CDR3 protein once. Of 860,000 or so distinct CDR3 sequences in the sample, 21% are singletons; the top ten hold roughly 10%. The sequencing used PBMCs from blood, collected 5 to 6 days after vaccination. The chain combines TRBV19 with TRBJ1-2; 8 nucleotides agree with TRBD1. This sequence was found in a man aged 50-59 years who received an inactivated influenza vaccine. This chain's CDR3 is CASSQMDRDGYTF. Here the CDR3 DNA reads TGTGCCAGTAGTCAAATGGACAGGGACGGCTACACCTTC.